This T cell receptor (beta chain) was recovered during a study of T cell repertoires in cytomegalovirus infection. Findings and caveats of the study: Carriers of CMV and the relevant HLA type were discriminated by public TCR beta frequency.

TCRdb reprocessed the reads with MiXCR, giving one entry per CDR3 protein. The table shows 830,000 or so distinct CDR3 sequences, with roughly 33% occurring only once. Of note for this clonotype: No antigen is known for it.

This TCR was recovered from a human donor in good health (CMV status not recorded). Some clones in this sample may be carry-over from other donors' samples. This sample comprised cultured CD8+ T cells from PBMCs, obtained from culture after CMV antigen stimulation.

As DNA, the CDR3 is TGTGCCAGCAGGGAGTACCAGGGGAACTATGGCTACACCTTC. Translated, it gives CASREYQGNYGYTF. V gene TRBV6-1 combines with J gene TRBJ1-2; TRBD1 is a possible D gene (6 bases). CDR3 length: 14 residues. Trimming pared 6 bases from V and 2 bases from J, leaving 13 bases between. Germline CDR1 and CDR2: MNHNS and SASEGT.